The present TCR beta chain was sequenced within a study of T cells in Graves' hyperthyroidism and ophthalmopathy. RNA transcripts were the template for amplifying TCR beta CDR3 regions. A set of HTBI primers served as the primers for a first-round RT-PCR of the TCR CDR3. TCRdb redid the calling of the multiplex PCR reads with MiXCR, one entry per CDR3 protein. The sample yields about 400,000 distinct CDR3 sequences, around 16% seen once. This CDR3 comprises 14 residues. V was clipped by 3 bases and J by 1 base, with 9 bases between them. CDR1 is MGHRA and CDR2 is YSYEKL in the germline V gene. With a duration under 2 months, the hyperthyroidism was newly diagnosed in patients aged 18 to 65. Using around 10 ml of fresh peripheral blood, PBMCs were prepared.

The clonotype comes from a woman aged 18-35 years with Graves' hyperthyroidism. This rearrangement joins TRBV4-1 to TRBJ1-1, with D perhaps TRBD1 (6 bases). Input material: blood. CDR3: CASSQRGQNTEAFF. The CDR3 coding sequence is TGCGCCAGCAGCCAGAGGGGACAGAACACTGAAGCTTTCTTT.